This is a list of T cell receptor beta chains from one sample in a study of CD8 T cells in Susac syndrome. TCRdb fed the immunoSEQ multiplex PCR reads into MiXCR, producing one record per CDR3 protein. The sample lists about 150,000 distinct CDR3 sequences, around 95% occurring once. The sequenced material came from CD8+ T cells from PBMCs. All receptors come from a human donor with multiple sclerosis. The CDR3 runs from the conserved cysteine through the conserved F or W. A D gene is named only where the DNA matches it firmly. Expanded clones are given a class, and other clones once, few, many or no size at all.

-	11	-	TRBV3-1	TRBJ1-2	TGTGCCAGCAGCCAAGGTTCTGGCTACACCTTC	CASSQGSGYTF
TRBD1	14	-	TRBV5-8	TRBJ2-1	TGTGCCAGCAGCCAGAGAGGGGGCGGTAATGAGCAGTTCTTC	CASSQRGGGNEQFF
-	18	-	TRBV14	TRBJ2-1	TGTGCCAGCAGCCAAGATCTATTCCACCTGACCCCCGGCGATGAGCAGTTCTTC	CASSQDLFHLTPGDEQFF
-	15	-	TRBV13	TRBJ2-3	TGTGCCAGCAGCTCCCGGGATTTTCGCACAGATACGCAGTATTTT	CASSSRDFRTDTQYF
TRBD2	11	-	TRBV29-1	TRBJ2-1	TGCAGCGCACTAGCGGGCAATGAGCAGTTCTTC	CSALAGNEQFF
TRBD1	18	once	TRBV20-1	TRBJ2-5	TGCAGTGCTCCGCCCCAAAAACCGGGACAGGGGGCGGGAGAGACCCAGTACTTC	CSAPPQKPGQGAGETQYF
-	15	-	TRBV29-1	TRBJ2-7	TGCAGCGTTGAGGGGGGAGACAGGTTGACCTACGAGCAGTACTTC	CSVEGGDRLTYEQYF
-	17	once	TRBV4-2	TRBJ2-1	TGTGCCAGCAGCCAAGCCTTTGATTTAATCTCCTACAATGAGCAGTTCTTC	CASSQAFDLISYNEQFF
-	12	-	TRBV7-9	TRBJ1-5	TGTGCCAGCAGCCTACAGAGTCAGCCCCAGCATTTT	CASSLQSQPQHF
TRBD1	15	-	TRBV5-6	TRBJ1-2	TGTGCCAGCAGCGTAAGACAGGGCTGGTTTTACGGCTACACCTTC	CASSVRQGWFYGYTF
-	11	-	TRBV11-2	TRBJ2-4	TGTGCCAGCAGCTTAGGGGCCATTCAGTACTTC	CASSLGAIQYF
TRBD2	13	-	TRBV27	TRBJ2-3	TGTGCCAGCTATGGGGCGGGGGGGCATGGTTTGTATTTT	CASYGAGGHGLYF
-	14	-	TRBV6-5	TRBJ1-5	TGTGCCAGCAGTTATAATCTGGGGAATCAGCCCCAGCATTTT	CASSYNLGNQPQHF
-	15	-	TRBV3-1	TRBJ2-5	TGTGCCAGCAGCCTAGGCAACCCCTTCCAAGAGACCCAGTACTTC	CASSLGNPFQETQYF
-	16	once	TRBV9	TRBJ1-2	TGTGCCAGCAGCCCCTCTGGGGACCTCCAGAACTATGGCTACACCTTC	CASSPSGDLQNYGYTF
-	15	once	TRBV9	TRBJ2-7	TGTGCCAGCAGTCCCGCCAGCGGTCTCTCCTACGAGCAGTACTTC	CASSPASGLSYEQYF
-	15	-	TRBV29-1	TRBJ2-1	TGCAGCGCCTCCGGACGACAAAGGCCAAATGATGAGCAGTTCTTC	CSASGRQRPNDEQFF
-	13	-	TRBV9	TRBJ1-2	TGTGCCAGCAGCGACAGGGTTGACTATGGCTACACCTTC	CASSDRVDYGYTF
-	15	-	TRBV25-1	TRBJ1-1	TGTGCCAGCAGTGAATGGCAGGGCCTGAACACTGAAGCTTTCTTT	CASSEWQGLNTEAFF
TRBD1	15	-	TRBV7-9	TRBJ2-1	TGTGCCTGCGGGCACGGGCGCAGGGGGCGTAATGAGCAGTTCTTC	CACGHGRRGRNEQFF
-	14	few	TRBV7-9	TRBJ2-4	TGTGCCAGCAGCTTAGGGGGGGCCAAAAACATTCAGTACTTC	CASSLGGAKNIQYF
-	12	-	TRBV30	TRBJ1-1	TGTGCCTGGAGTCCAGGAGCCACTGAAGCTTTCTTT	CAWSPGATEAFF
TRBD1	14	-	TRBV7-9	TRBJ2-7	TGTGCCAGCAGCCCGATGACAGGGGGCATCGAGCAGTACTTC	CASSPMTGGIEQYF
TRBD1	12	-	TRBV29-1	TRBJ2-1	TGCAGCGCGGGCTCCGGGGACAGTGAGCAGTTCTTC	CSAGSGDSEQFF
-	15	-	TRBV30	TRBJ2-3	TGTGCCTGGAGTGATCGACTCTTGGTGGCAGATACGCAGTATTTT	CAWSDRLLVADTQYF
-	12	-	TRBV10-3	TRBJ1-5	TGTGCCATCATTACAGCTGATCAGCCCCAGCATTTT	CAIITADQPQHF
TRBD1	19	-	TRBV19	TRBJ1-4	TGTGCCAGTAGTGTACCGGGACAGGGACCAACCGCGACTAATGAAAAACTGTTTTTT	CASSVPGQGPTATNEKLFF
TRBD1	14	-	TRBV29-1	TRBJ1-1	TGCAGCGGCCTGACAGGGTACGGGAACACTGAAGCTTTCTTT	CSGLTGYGNTEAFF
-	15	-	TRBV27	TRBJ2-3	TGTGCCAGCAGCCCCCTCGGGTCTTTCACAGATACGCAGTATTTT	CASSPLGSFTDTQYF
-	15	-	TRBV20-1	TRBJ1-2	TGCAGTGCTAGGCGACTAGAGGGGCGCGACTATGGCTACACCTTC	CSARRLEGRDYGYTF
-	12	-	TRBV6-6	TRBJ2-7	TGTGCCAGCGCTGGCACCTACTACGAGCAGTACTTC	CASAGTYYEQYF
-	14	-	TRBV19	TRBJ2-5	TGTGCCAGTAGTATGACAGGAATGCAAGAGACCCAGTACTTC	CASSMTGMQETQYF
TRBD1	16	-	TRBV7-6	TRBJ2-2	TGTGCCAGCAGCCCCCGGACAGGGTGGACTGGGGGGGAGCTGTTTTTT	CASSPRTGWTGGELFF
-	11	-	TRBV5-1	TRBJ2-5	TGCGCCAGCAGTAAGGACCGACGTTTGGACTTC	CASSKDRRLDF
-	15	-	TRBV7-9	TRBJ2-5	TGTGCCAGCAGCTTAGGGGACCTCAGCAGGGAGACCCAGTACTTC	CASSLGDLSRETQYF
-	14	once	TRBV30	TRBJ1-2	TGTGCCTGGAGTGGGCAGGGCTTCGACTATGGCTACACCTTC	CAWSGQGFDYGYTF
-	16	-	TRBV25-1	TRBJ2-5	TGTGCCAGCAGTGACCCCCGGGACACAGACGGGGAGACCCAGTACTTC	CASSDPRDTDGETQYF
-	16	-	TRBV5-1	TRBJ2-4	TGCGCCAGCAGGCCGACACGGTGGCTAGCCAAAAACATTCAGTACTTC	CASRPTRWLAKNIQYF
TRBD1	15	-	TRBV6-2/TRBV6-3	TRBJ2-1	TGTGCCAGCAGTTTAGACAGGGGGCGCATCAATGAGCAGTTCTTC	CASSLDRGRINEQFF
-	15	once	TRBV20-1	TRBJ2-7	TGCAGTGCTAGAGTCCTTGGGGGGAGCTCCTACGAGCAGTACTTC	CSARVLGGSSYEQYF
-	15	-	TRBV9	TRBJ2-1	TGTGCCAGCAGCGCCGGGGGCTCCCCCGGCAATGAGCAGTTCTTC	CASSAGGSPGNEQFF
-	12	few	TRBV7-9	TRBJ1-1	TGTGCCAGCAGCCGTCGTGGGGATGAAGCTTTCTTT	CASSRRGDEAFF
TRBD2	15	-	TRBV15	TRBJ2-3	TGTGCCACCAGCAGTACCGGGACTAGCGGGAGTACGCAGTATTTT	CATSSTGTSGSTQYF
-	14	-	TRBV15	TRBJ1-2	TGTGCCACCAGCGGGTCTGGACAAATCTACGGCTACACCTTC	CATSGSGQIYGYTF
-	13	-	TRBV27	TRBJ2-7	TGTGCCAGCTCCCCCACAGAATACTACGAGCAGTACTTC	CASSPTEYYEQYF
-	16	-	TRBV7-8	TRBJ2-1	TGTGCCAGCAGCTTCTGCAGACTAAGATGTTACAATGAGCAGTTCTTC	CASSFCRLRCYNEQFF
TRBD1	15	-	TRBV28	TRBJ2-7	TGTGCCAGCAGTTCTCGGACAGGGCGAACCTACGAGCAGTACTTC	CASSSRTGRTYEQYF